One sample yielded the 29 T cell receptor beta chains listed below, sequenced in a study of blood T cell repertoires in COVID-19. Sequenced by immunoSEQ multiplex PCR; TCRdb stores in-frame clones only, minus some. The data show some 210,000 clones, about 88% seen once. Sequences were obtained from peripheral blood. The receptors stem from a woman aged 40 to 49 who had recovered from COVID-19.

The chain joins TRBV18 to TRBJ1-1; D is ambiguous. The V and J ends lost 0 bases and 1 base respectively, with 9 bases between them. CDR1 KGHSH and CDR2 LQKENI come from the germline V gene. This CDR3 spans 15 amino acids. CDR3 nucleotides: TGTGCCAGCTCACCACCGAGCCAATCGAACACTGAAGCTTTCTTT. It specifies CASSPPSQSNTEAFF.

The chain links TRBV18 to TRBJ1-4, with 10 bases identical to TRBD1. CDR3 length: 15 residues. Germline V gene lookup returns CDR1 KGHSH and CDR2 LQKENI. V lost 6 bases and J lost 5; bases outside the gene matches: 6. Written as DNA, the CDR3 is TGTGCCAGCTCGACTCGGACAGGGGGGAATGAAAAACTGTTTTTT. This encodes CASSTRTGGNEKLFF.

The V gene is TRBV18, the J gene TRBJ2-7; possible D gene TRBD2, 7 bases. From germline, CDR1 is KGHSH and CDR2 LQKENI. Trimming removed 3 bases at V and 4 bases at J, with 19 bases between. CDR3 size: 16 residues. In DNA, the CDR3 is TGTGCCAGCTCACCCGCGGCCGGGGGGCGCGGATACGAGCAGTACTTC. Protein sequence: CASSPAAGGRGYEQYF. The full variable domain, in which reference TRBV18 and TRBJ2-7 provide the parts outside the CDR3, is NAGVMQNPRHLVRRRGQEARLRCSPMKGHSHVYWYRQLPEEGLKFMVYLQKENIIDESGMPKERFSAEFPKEGPSILRIQQVVRGDSAAYFCASSPAAGGRGYEQYFGPGTRLTVT.

This clone was observed once. This chain joins TRBV2 and TRBJ1-5, with D maybe TRBD1 (5 bases). Trimming pared 6 bases from V and 7 bases from J, leaving 16 bases between. The CDR3 totals 14 residues. The germline V gene encodes CDR1 SNHLY and CDR2 FYNNEI. In nucleotides, the CDR3 is TGTGCCAGCAGCTACCTGACAGTCTGGCAGCCCCAGCATTTT. Translated: CASSYLTVWQPQHF.

The chain employs TRBV6-2 or TRBV6-3 and TRBJ2-1; 9 positions agree with TRBD2. The J segment lost 5 bases and the V segment lost 6 bases, leaving 5 bases of the junction unmatched. The CDR3 covers 14 residues. CDR1 MNHEY and CDR2 SVGEGT come from the germline V gene. The CDR3 coding sequence is TGTGCCAGCAGACCTAGCGGGGCCCACAATGAGCAGTTCTTC. It encodes CASRPSGAHNEQFF.

This chain uses TRBV6-5 with TRBJ2-1; the D gene is possibly TRBD2 (6 bases). With 8 bases removed from V and 5 bases from J, the gap between germline ends came to 16 bases. From germline, CDR1 is MNHEY and CDR2 SVGAGI. This CDR3 region has 14 residues. Here the CDR3 DNA reads TGTGCCAGCGGCAGGGACTTAGTTAACAATGAGCAGTTCTTC. Translation: CASGRDLVNNEQFF.

The J gene is TRBJ1-4, the V gene TRBV28; 9 positions match TRBD1. The CDR3 extends over 15 amino acids. From germline, CDR1 is MDHEN and CDR2 SYDVKM. The V gene end was trimmed by 6 bases and the J gene end by 3 bases; junction bases not matched to a gene: 5. The CDR3 DNA reads as TGTGCCAGCAGCCCAAACAGGGGGCCTAATGAAAAACTGTTTTTT. This sequence encodes CASSPNRGPNEKLFF.

V gene TRBV11-2 combines with J gene TRBJ2-3; 7 nucleotides agree with TRBD1. CDR1 is SGHAT, CDR2 FQNNGV, per germline. After removal of 3 bases from V and 10 bases from J, the junction contained 10 bases not matched to a gene. CDR3 size: 14 residues. The DNA for the CDR3 is TGTGCCAGCAGCTTCTCACTAGAGGGGGCCGCGCAGTATTTT. This gives the protein CASSFSLEGAAQYF.

This chain connects TRBV19 to TRBJ2-7; TRBD1 matches at 9 bases. After removal of 6 bases from V and 3 bases from J, the junction contained 9 bases not matched to a gene. The CDR3 sequence is 15 residues long. The V gene's germline CDR1 is LNHDA and CDR2 SQIVND (reference sequence). CDR3 bases: TGTGCCAGTAGAACCGGGACAGGGTTAAACTACGAGCAGTACTTC. Translated, it gives CASRTGTGLNYEQYF. The entire variable domain, with the rest obtained from reference TRBV19 and TRBJ2-7, is as follows: DGGITQSPKYLFRKEGQNVTLSCEQNLNHDAMYWYRQDPGQGLRLIYYSQIVNDFQKGDIAEGYSVSREKKESFPLTVTSAQKNPTAFYLCASRTGTGLNYEQYFGPGTRLTVT.

CDR3 region: CASSYLAGGTYEQYF. The CDR3, as DNA: TGCGCCAGCAGCTACCTGGCGGGCGGAACCTACGAGCAGTACTTC. The chain is built from TRBV5-1 and TRBJ2-7; possible D gene TRBD2, 5 bases. Germline values: CDR1 SGHRS, CDR2 YFSETQ. V was pared by 3 bases and J by 2 bases, with 15 bases between. The CDR3 consists of 15 residues.

This rearrangement joins TRBV18 to TRBJ1-3; 7 positions agree with TRBD1. Germline-derived CDR1 and CDR2 are KGHSH and LQKENI. CDR3 size: 17 residues. V dropped 3 bases and J dropped 2; count of bases not matched to a gene: 10. Written as DNA, the CDR3 is TGTGCCAGCTCACCCGCGACAGGGTCGGGAACTGGAAACACCATATATTTT. Protein sequence: CASSPATGSGTGNTIYF.

V and J are TRBV5-1 and TRBJ2-1; 7 nucleotides align to TRBD2. With V trimmed by 2 bases and J by 4 bases, 6 bases remained unmatched. The CDR3 contains 15 residues. CDR1 and CDR2 (germline): SGHRS, YFSETQ. This chain's CDR3 is CASSFSGLTYNEQFF. The CDR3 DNA reads as TGCGCCAGCAGCTTTAGCGGGTTGACGTACAATGAGCAGTTCTTC.

This clone was seen a few times. V gene TRBV7-9 combines with J gene TRBJ1-2; D uncertain. V was clipped by 5 bases and J by 7 bases, with 11 bases between them. The CDR3 consists of 12 residues. Germline lookup yields CDR1 SEHNR and CDR2 FQNEAQ (reference sequence). In DNA, the CDR3 is TGTGCCAGCAGCCCAACGACTGGTGGCTACACCTTC. This sequence encodes CASSPTTGGYTF.

The V gene is TRBV19, the J gene TRBJ2-3, with D uncertain. Germline CDR1 is LNHDA and CDR2 is SQIVND (reference sequence). This CDR3 spans 14 amino acids. Trimming took 5 bases from V and 1 from J, leaving 10 bases between them. The CDR3 sequence is CASSFQVGTDTQYF. The DNA for the CDR3 is TGTGCCAGTAGTTTCCAGGTTGGCACAGATACGCAGTATTTT.

The chain couples TRBV4-2 to TRBJ2-3, with 7 bases matching TRBD2. This CDR3 has 17 amino acids. Trimming at V came to 0 bases and at J to 8 bases, leaving 14 bases not matched to a gene. Germline values: CDR1 LGHNA, CDR2 YNFKEQ. The CDR3 region is CASSQDVRGSVQATQYF. The CDR3 DNA reads TGTGCCAGCAGCCAAGATGTTCGCGGGAGCGTGCAGGCTACGCAGTATTTT.

This rearrangement joins TRBV15 to TRBJ2-5; 13 bases fit TRBD2. The CDR3 contains 15 residues. Unmatched junction bases numbered 7, after V lost 9 bases and J lost 3 bases. The germline V gene has CDR1 LNHNV and CDR2 YYDKDF (reference sequence). The CDR3 sequence is CATTPGLAGKETQYF. The CDR3 DNA follows: TGTGCCACGACGCCGGGACTAGCGGGAAAAGAGACCCAGTACTTC.

The chain carries TRBV5-1 and TRBJ2-1; D is uncertain. Deletions cut 4 bases from V and 0 bases from J, with 11 bases between. This CDR3 is 15 amino acids long. Germline lookup yields CDR1 SGHRS and CDR2 YFSETQ. CDR3 sequence reads: CASSPDLSSYNEQFF. CDR3 sequence (DNA): TGCGCCAGCAGCCCCGACTTGAGCTCCTACAATGAGCAGTTCTTC. Together with reference TRBV5-1 and TRBJ2-1, the CDR3 gives the full variable domain: KAGVTQTPRYLIKTRGQQVTLSCSPISGHRSVSWYQQTPGQGLQFLFEYFSETQRNKGNFPGRFSGRQFSNSRSEMNVSTLELGDSALYLCASSPDLSSYNEQFFGPGTRLTVL.

J is TRBJ1-5 and V is TRBV19, with 8 bases matching TRBD1. V lost 6 bases and J lost 5; bases outside the gene matches: 6. CDR3 length: 14 amino acids. Germline values: CDR1 LNHDA, CDR2 SQIVND (reference sequence). CDR3 in amino acids: CASSLEQGDQPQHF. The CDR3 DNA reads TGTGCCAGTAGCTTAGAACAGGGGGATCAGCCCCAGCATTTT. Filled out from reference TRBV19 and TRBJ1-5, the complete variable domain reads DGGITQSPKYLFRKEGQNVTLSCEQNLNHDAMYWYRQDPGQGLRLIYYSQIVNDFQKGDIAEGYSVSREKKESFPLTVTSAQKNPTAFYLCASSLEQGDQPQHFGDGTRLSIL.

This clone was seen repeatedly, ten times or more. The chain is built from TRBV5-8 and TRBJ1-1; 9 bases are a match to TRBD1. This CDR3 spans 14 amino acids. Germline V gene lookup returns CDR1 SGHTS and CDR2 YDEGEE. Unmatched junction bases numbered 3, after V lost 6 bases and J lost 0 bases. Here the CDR3 reads CASMDRGLNTEAFF. For the CDR3, the DNA is TGTGCCAGCATGGACAGGGGTTTGAACACTGAAGCTTTCTTT.

V and J are TRBV4-3 and TRBJ1-4, with a weak D call TRBD1 (5 bases). CDR3 length: 15 amino acids. Per germline, CDR1 LGHNA and CDR2 YSLEER. Between the trimmed V and J ends, which lost 1 base and 8 bases, there was a span of 14 bases. In nucleotides, the CDR3 is TGCGCCAGCAGCCAAGTCCAGGGAAGGGGCGAAAAACTGTTTTTT. Translated: CASSQVQGRGEKLFF.

J is TRBJ2-5 and V is TRBV7-9, with TRBD1 matching 10 bases. With V trimmed by 4 bases and J by 5 bases, 7 bases remained unmatched. The CDR3 is made up of 15 amino acids. CDR1 and CDR2 from the germline V gene are SEHNR and FQNEAQ (reference sequence). CDR3 nucleotides: TGTGCCAGCAGCTACCGGACAGGGGGTGCGGAGACCCAGTACTTC. Residues: CASSYRTGGAETQYF. The variable domain in full, with the rest retrieved from reference TRBV7-9 and TRBJ2-5, is DTGVSQNPRHKITKRGQNVTFRCDPISEHNRLYWYRQTLGQGPEFLTYFQNEAQLEKSRLLSDRFSAERPKGSFSTLEIQRTEQGDSAMYLCASSYRTGGAETQYFGPGTRLLVL.

The chain joins TRBV7-2 to TRBJ1-6; TRBD1 aligns across 7 bases. Germline V gene data show CDR1 as SGHTA and CDR2 as FQGNSA. J gave up 5 bases and V 0 bases, and 1 base lay outside the gene matches. The CDR3 covers 15 residues. CDR3 DNA sequence: TGTGCCAGCAGCTTAGCAGGGGGCCATAATTCACCCCTCCACTTT. Residues: CASSLAGGHNSPLHF.

This clone is a singleton in its sample. This chain joins TRBV5-8 and TRBJ1-3; TRBD1 agrees at 9 bases. V trimming: 5 bases; J trimming: 0 bases; junction bases outside the gene matches: 6. This CDR3 is 16 amino acids long. CDR1 is SGHTS, CDR2 YDEGEE, per germline. In DNA form, the CDR3 reads TGTGCCAGCAGACGTGGGACAGGGAACTCTGGAAACACCATATATTTT. Translating it yields CASRRGTGNSGNTIYF.

The chain joins TRBV4-2 to TRBJ2-7, with D possibly TRBD1 on 5 matching bases. Germline V gene data show CDR1 as LGHNA and CDR2 as YNFKEQ. Trimming stripped 0 bases from V and 4 bases from J, with 22 bases between. The CDR3 runs 18 residues. DNA of the CDR3: TGTGCCAGCAGCCAAGATTGGGCGACAGCCCATTCCCCATACGAGCAGTACTTC. Translated: CASSQDWATAHSPYEQYF.

The chain has TRBV14 and TRBJ1-1, with TRBD1 identical over 8 bases. Per the germline V gene, CDR1 is SGHDN and CDR2 is FVKESK. The CDR3 runs 15 residues. V lost 1 base and J lost 7; bases outside the gene matches: 8. The CDR3 sequence is CASSQGQGWVGEAFF. Written as DNA, the CDR3 is TGTGCCAGCAGCCAAGGACAGGGGTGGGTCGGTGAAGCTTTCTTT.

The V and J genes are TRBV5-1 and TRBJ1-1; D not resolved. The CDR3 runs to 13 residues. V lost 1 base to trimming and J lost 1 base, with 5 bases between them. Germline V gene sequence: CDR1 SGHRS, CDR2 YFSETQ. The CDR3 reads CASSLSRNTEAFF. Here the CDR3 DNA reads TGCGCCAGCAGCTTGTCTAGGAACACTGAAGCTTTCTTT.

Comments on this clone: The junction does not match germline at one end; this may be a read error. This rearrangement joins TRBV6-2 or TRBV6-3 to TRBJ2-7; D might be TRBD1 (5 bases). CDR3 length: 13 residues. The germline V gene encodes CDR1 MNHEY and CDR2 SVGEGT. DNA of the CDR3: TGTGCCAGCAGTTACGAGACCCCAGGGTTTAGGAGCTTC. Translating it yields CASSYETPGFRSF.

The chain combines TRBV11-2 with TRBJ1-4, with D possibly matching TRBD1 (6 bases). Trimming stripped 6 bases from V and 3 bases from J, with 17 bases between. This CDR3 comprises 16 residues. CDR1 is SGHAT, CDR2 FQNNGV, per germline. In nucleotides, the CDR3 is TGTGCCAGCAGGCAGCTTAGACAGGCGCCTAATGAAAAACTGTTTTTT. Its protein product is CASRQLRQAPNEKLFF.

This chain links TRBV6-5 with TRBJ2-3; no firm D call. CDR1 is MNHEY, CDR2 SVGAGI, per germline. This CDR3 has 13 amino acids. V was cut by 5 bases and J by 0 bases, with 6 bases left in between. CDR3 DNA: TGTGCCAGCAGTAGCACTAGCACAGATACGCAGTATTTT. Translating it yields CASSSTSTDTQYF.